Detailed here is one TCR beta chain. Its antigen is still unknown. This sample was taken from a study of T-cell memory formation after mild COVID-19. Each CDR3 protein is one row after TCRdb ran MiXCR on the 5' RACE reads. The repertoire holds 150,000 to 200,000 distinct CDR3 sequences, roughly 12% seen once, with 3.5% to 4% in the top ten. General observations from the study: Still unconfirmed is whether the second-wave clones peaking on day 37 recognized SARS-CoV-2.

The CDR3 consists of 14 residues. The V and J ends lost 4 bases and 4 bases respectively, with 14 bases between them. Germline V gene lookup returns CDR1 DFQATT and CDR2 SNEGSKA (reference sequence). The chain links TRBV20-1 to TRBJ1-5; tentatively, D is TRBD1 (5 bases). The TCR originated in a young man who had mild COVID-19 (a few samples of this study predate the infection). Cell type and time point are not known. Input material: PBMCs or a T cell subset sorted from them (not recorded which). CDR3 coding DNA: TGCAGTGCTACCGGCCGGGGCTTAAATCAGCCCCAGCATTTT. This gives the protein CSATGRGLNQPQHF.